The entry below gives a single TCR beta chain sequence along with its context. Per the original data handling: Reference gene primers were amplified, and this amplification served to estimate nucleated cell counts. The table came from immunoSEQ multiplex PCR; TCRdb's copy has only in-frame clones and leaves some out. That table supplies the V and J calls and clone size; D and trimming were determined from the DNA. The table includes 70,000 or so clones, approximately 85% detected once. This entry is derived from a study of blood T cell repertoires in COVID-19. Germline V gene lookup returns CDR1 MNHEY and CDR2 SVGAGI. This CDR3 spans 13 amino acids. The V and J ends lost 6 bases and 0 bases respectively, with 8 bases between them.

This clonotype was sampled from a man at least 80 years old with acute or convalescent COVID-19. The specimen was peripheral blood. V and J are TRBV6-5 and TRBJ2-5, with a possible D match to TRBD1 (6 bases). This CDR3 reads CASRRGYQETQYF. The CDR3 DNA reads TGTGCCAGCAGGAGGGGGTACCAAGAGACCCAGTACTTC.